The 31 T cell receptor beta chains in this list originate from one sample, sequenced in a study of control samples from healthy donors and cancer patients. Sequencing was performed with immunoSEQ multiplex PCR; in TCRdb, only in-frame clones are kept and a portion is missing. The table lists 110,000 or so clones, 80% to 90% of them singletons. The sequencing sample was made of blood. These receptors all stem from a man aged 45-65 years in good health.

The chain links TRBV19 to TRBJ1-5, with 9 bases fitting TRBD1. The CDR3 runs 14 residues. Per the germline V gene, CDR1 is LNHDA and CDR2 is SQIVND (reference sequence). J was trimmed by 5 bases and V by 4 bases; bases with no gene match: 3. The CDR3 DNA reads TGTGCCAGTAGTAGGGGACAGGGCCATCAGCCCCAGCATTTT. It encodes CASSRGQGHQPQHF.

The chain recombines TRBV5-5 with TRBJ2-5, with 8 bases that match TRBD1. Germline loops: CDR1 SGHKS, CDR2 YYEKEE (reference sequence). After removal of 5 bases from V and 5 bases from J, the junction contained 11 bases not matched to a gene. The CDR3 is made up of 15 amino acids. The CDR3 protein is CASSQTGELGETQYF. CDR3 coding DNA: TGTGCCAGCAGTCAGACAGGGGAGCTCGGGGAGACCCAGTACTTC.

The genes are TRBV9 and TRBJ2-2; a weak D match, TRBD2 (6 bases). V was trimmed by 4 bases and J by 4 bases, leaving 11 bases between them. The germline V gene has CDR1 SGDLS and CDR2 YYNGEE. The CDR3 extends over 14 amino acids. The CDR3 sequence: CASSSLGGTGELFF. Written as DNA, the CDR3 is TGTGCCAGCAGCTCCCTGGGGGGCACCGGGGAGCTGTTTTTT. Complete variable domain (other parts from reference TRBV9 and TRBJ2-2): DSGVTQTPKHLITATGQRVTLRCSPRSGDLSVYWYQQSLDQGLQFLIQYYNGEERAKGNILERFSAQQFPDLHSELNLSSLELGDSALYFCASSSLGGTGELFFGEGSRLTVL.

The chain is built from TRBV5-1 and TRBJ2-5, with TRBD1 as a possible D gene (6 bases). CDR1 is SGHRS, CDR2 YFSETQ, per germline. The germline V and J ends were trimmed by 0 bases and 1 base, with 16 bases remaining between them. This CDR3 has 17 amino acids. The CDR3 DNA follows: TGCGCCAGCAGCTTGGGAGGGGGATGGCCCTTCCAAGAGACCCAGTACTTC. It specifies CASSLGGGWPFQETQYF.

CDR3 sequence: CASSLRGHPKDEQFF. The CDR3 DNA reads as TGTGCCAGCAGCTTAAGGGGACACCCGAAGGATGAGCAGTTCTTC. The chain recombines TRBV7-6 with TRBJ2-1, with a tentative D call TRBD1 (6 bases). This CDR3 is 15 amino acids long. Per germline, CDR1 SGHVS and CDR2 FNYEAQ. Trimming removed 2 bases from V and 8 bases from J, with 16 bases in between.

The CDR3 region has the DNA TGTGCCAGCAGCTCATTCCCGGGGGTCTCCTACGAGCAGTACTTC. Translated, it gives CASSSFPGVSYEQYF. The rearrangement joins TRBV9 to TRBJ2-7; TRBD2 is a possible D gene (6 bases). Germline V CDR1 and CDR2: SGDLS, YYNGEE. The CDR3 runs 15 residues. The germline V and J ends were trimmed by 4 bases and 0 bases, with 14 bases remaining between them.

A few counts support this clone. This rearrangement joins TRBV7-7 to TRBJ2-3; D gene ambiguous. There are 15 residues in the CDR3. CDR1 is SSHAT and CDR2 is FNYEAQ in the germline V gene (reference sequence). V was clipped by 3 bases and J by 2 bases, with 12 bases between them. The CDR3 is CASSLTAHSTDTQYF. In nucleotides, the CDR3 is TGTGCCAGCAGCTTGACCGCCCACTCCACAGATACGCAGTATTTT.

The chain recombines TRBV4-3 with TRBJ1-4; TRBD1 is a possible D gene (5 bases). With 0 bases removed from V and 7 bases from J, the gap between germline ends came to 12 bases. Germline CDR1 reads LGHNA; CDR2 reads YSLEER. This CDR3 is built from 15 residues. The CDR3 loop is CASSQDWGKSEKLFF. CDR3 nucleotides: TGCGCCAGCAGCCAAGATTGGGGGAAAAGTGAAAAACTGTTTTTT.

As concerns this clone: The same CDR3 arises from other DNA sequences in this sample as well. The rearrangement joins TRBV19 to TRBJ1-1; D remains unclear. The CDR3 runs 11 residues. V was pared by 1 base and J by 5 bases, with 2 bases between. Looked up from germline, CDR1 is LNHDA and CDR2 is SQIVND (reference sequence). The CDR3 coding sequence is TGTGCCAGTAGTATAGGAACTGAAGCTTTCTTT. Protein: CASSIGTEAFF.

The V and J genes are TRBV7-2 and TRBJ1-2; maybe TRBD1 (5 bases). V lost 1 base, J lost 4 bases, and 16 bases lay in between. This CDR3 has 16 amino acids. The germline V gene has CDR1 SGHTA and CDR2 FQGNSA. CDR3 bases: TGTGCCAGCAGCTTAGATGGGGGAGTAGGATTCTATGGCTACACCTTC. Translated: CASSLDGGVGFYGYTF.

The chain links TRBV3-1 (or the pseudogene TRBV3-2) to TRBJ2-3; D is uncertain. The V gene's germline CDR1 is LGHDT and CDR2 YNNKEL (reference sequence). The CDR3 runs 12 residues. The germline V and J ends were trimmed by 5 bases and 8 bases, with 11 bases remaining between them. CDR3 bases: TGTGCCAGCAGCTCGCGTATGGGTACGCAGTATTTT. Encoded protein: CASSSRMGTQYF.

The gene calls are TRBV19 and TRBJ2-5; D assignment may be TRBD1 or TRBD2 (7 bases each). V was trimmed by 3 bases and J by 1 base, leaving 21 bases between them. There are 18 residues in the CDR3. The germline CDR1 and CDR2 sequences are LNHDA and SQIVND (reference sequence). The CDR3 sequence: CASSMGGDWDRIQETQYF. Here the CDR3 DNA reads TGTGCCAGTAGTATGGGGGGGGACTGGGACAGAATCCAAGAGACCCAGTACTTC.

The chain links TRBV7-2 to TRBJ1-2; TRBD1 agrees at 11 bases. Germline lookup yields CDR1 SGHTA and CDR2 FQGNSA. The CDR3 contains 15 residues. V dropped 2 bases and J dropped 4; count of bases not matched to a gene: 3. CDR3 bases: TGTGCCAGCAGCTTATGGACAGGGGGCGCCTATGGCTACACCTTC. Translated: CASSLWTGGAYGYTF.

The chain employs TRBV30 and TRBJ1-5; 7 nucleotides match TRBD1. Germline-derived CDR1 and CDR2 are GTSNPN and SVGIG (reference sequence). The CDR3 contains 14 residues. V was clipped by 2 bases and J by 2 bases; unmatched bases: 3. CDR3 in amino acids: CAWSHTGGNQPQHF. In DNA, the CDR3 is TGTGCCTGGAGTCATACAGGGGGCAATCAGCCCCAGCATTTT.

The chain is built from TRBV9 and TRBJ2-5; 9 bases agree with TRBD2. Unmatched junction bases numbered 5, after V lost 4 bases and J lost 4 bases. In germline, CDR1 is SGDLS, CDR2 YYNGEE. The CDR3 spans 14 residues. CDR3 nucleotide sequence: TGTGCCAGCAGCCCGCGGGGGGGCCTAGAGACCCAGTACTTC. This codes for CASSPRGGLETQYF.

This clone was seen just once. In DNA form, the CDR3 reads TGTGCTAGTGGTTTGGTACTGGGGGGGGCCACAGATACGCAGTATTTT. Translation: CASGLVLGGATDTQYF. The chain links TRBV12-5 to TRBJ2-3; a weak D match, TRBD2 (7 bases). The CDR3 runs 16 residues. V gave up 0 bases and J gave up 2 bases, with 12 bases separating them. Germline assignment: CDR1 LGHNT and CDR2 FRNRAP. The full variable domain, rest sourced from reference TRBV12-5 and TRBJ2-3, is DARVTQTPRHKVTEMGQEVTMRCQPILGHNTVFWYRQTMMQGLELLAYFRNRAPLDDSGMPKDRFSAEMPDATLATLKIQPSEPRDSAVYFCASGLVLGGATDTQYFGPGTRLTVL.

The V call is TRBV7-8, the J call TRBJ2-7; 7 bases match TRBD1. V shed 1 base and J 4 bases; nucleotides not matched to a gene: 4. The germline V gene has CDR1 SGHVS and CDR2 FQNEAQ. The CDR3 has 14 residues. As DNA, the CDR3 is TGTGCCAGCAGCTTAGAGGGGGCCTTATACGAGCAGTACTTC. Amino acid sequence: CASSLEGALYEQYF.

The chain couples TRBV27 to TRBJ2-1; 12 bases line up with TRBD1. Per the germline V gene, CDR1 is MNHEY and CDR2 is SMNVEV (reference sequence). The CDR3 spans 15 residues. With 6 bases clipped from V and 6 bases from J, the junction kept 6 bases outside the gene matches. For the CDR3, the DNA is TGTGCCAGCAGCCCGGGACAGGGGGCTGGCAATGAGCAGTTCTTC. Its protein product is CASSPGQGAGNEQFF.

The genes are TRBV5-8 and TRBJ1-5; the match to TRBD1 covers 7 bases. Per the germline V gene, CDR1 is SGHTS and CDR2 is YDEGEE. CDR3 size: 16 residues. V lost 4 bases to trimming and J lost 4 bases; unmatched junction nucleotides: 11. CDR3 nucleotide sequence: TGTGCCAGCAGCCTGAACAGGGGCGGCAGGAATCAGCCCCAGCATTTT. Protein sequence: CASSLNRGGRNQPQHF.

This chain connects TRBV5-8 to TRBJ2-7, with D unresolved. V lost 3 bases and J lost 4, with 8 bases in between. The CDR3 consists of 12 residues. Germline V gene sequence: CDR1 SGHTS, CDR2 YDEGEE. CDR3 region: CASSSLQYEQYF. The DNA for the CDR3 is TGTGCCAGCAGCTCGCTCCAATACGAGCAGTACTTC. Full variable domain (missing parts from reference TRBV5-8 and TRBJ2-7): EAGVTQSPTHLIKTRGQQATLRCSPISGHTSVYWYQQALGLGLQFLLWYDEGEERNRGNFPPRFSGRQFPNYSSELNVNALELEDSALYLCASSSLQYEQYFGPGTRLTVT.

The chain's CDR3 is CASSYGQAPNEKLFF. The CDR3 bases are TGTGCCAGCAGCTACGGACAGGCCCCTAATGAAAAACTGTTTTTT. The chain links TRBV7-2 to TRBJ1-4, with 7 bases lining up with TRBD1. This CDR3 spans 15 amino acids. J lost 3 bases, V lost 4 bases, and 5 bases had no gene match. The germline CDR1 and CDR2 sequences are SGHTA and FQGNSA.

The chain carries TRBV4-1 and TRBJ2-6; D call uncertain. The CDR3 has 17 amino acids. Germline V gene data show CDR1 as MGHRA and CDR2 as YSYEKL. Trimming removed 0 bases at V and 4 bases at J, with 13 bases between. CDR3 in amino acids: CASSQDPPGSGANVLTF. The CDR3 nucleotides are TGCGCCAGCAGCCAAGATCCCCCCGGGTCCGGGGCCAACGTCCTGACTTTC.

This clone was counted once. This chain uses TRBV19 with TRBJ2-3; the D is unclear. The CDR3 is 17 amino acids. V gave up 0 bases and J gave up 1 base, with 14 bases separating them. CDR1 LNHDA and CDR2 SQIVND come from the germline V gene (reference sequence). CDR3 nucleotide sequence: TGTGCCAGTAGTATAGATCTGGCAGCCCTTGGCACAGATACGCAGTATTTT. Residues: CASSIDLAALGTDTQYF.

For the CDR3, the DNA is TGTGCCAGCAGCTTAGGGCGGGACAGGGTCACAGATACGCAGTATTTT. Translated: CASSLGRDRVTDTQYF. V gene TRBV11-3 combines with J gene TRBJ2-3, with 9 bases aligning to TRBD1. Germline CDR1 is SGHNT and CDR2 is YENEEA. This CDR3 is built from 16 residues. J gave up 2 bases and V 1 base, and 4 bases lay outside the gene matches.

The chain joins TRBV18 to TRBJ2-5; 7 nucleotides line up with TRBD1. The junction had 2 bases not matched to a gene; V was cut back by 2 bases and J by 2 bases. CDR3 length equals 14 residues. Germline CDR1 is KGHSH and CDR2 is LQKENI. The CDR3 DNA is TGTGCCAGCTCACCAGGGACAGAGCAAGAGACCCAGTACTTC. The encoded protein is CASSPGTEQETQYF.

V usage is TRBV3-1 (or the pseudogene TRBV3-2) and J usage is TRBJ2-1; D tentatively reads TRBD1 or TRBD2 (5 bases each). The CDR3 loop spans 13 amino acids. The V gene's germline CDR1 is LGHDT and CDR2 YNNKEL (reference sequence). V lost 4 bases and J lost 6, with 10 bases in between. The CDR3 sequence is CASSRRGGNEQFF. The CDR3 region has the DNA TGTGCCAGCAGCCGACGGGGCGGCAATGAGCAGTTCTTC.

This chain joins TRBV6-5 and TRBJ1-2; 7 positions agree with TRBD1. This CDR3 contains 14 residues. The trim removed 2 bases at V and 7 bases at J, leaving 7 bases unmatched. Germline lookup yields CDR1 MNHEY and CDR2 SVGAGI. CDR3 region: CASSYTRTGRGYTF. CDR3 DNA: TGTGCCAGCAGTTACACCCGGACAGGTCGTGGCTACACCTTC.

V usage is TRBV3-1 (or the pseudogene TRBV3-2) and J usage is TRBJ1-1; D perhaps matches TRBD1 (5 bases). In germline, CDR1 is LGHDT, CDR2 YNNKEL (reference sequence). V was clipped by 3 bases and J by 3 bases, with 14 bases between them. This CDR3 is 15 amino acids long. CDR3 loop: CASSQGGSSDTEAFF. The DNA of the CDR3 is TGTGCCAGCAGCCAGGGGGGGAGCTCGGACACTGAAGCTTTCTTT.

The chain recombines TRBV5-5 with TRBJ1-2; a possible D gene is TRBD1 (6 bases). From germline, CDR1 is SGHKS and CDR2 YYEKEE (reference sequence). The CDR3 has 16 amino acids. V was pared by 0 bases and J by 1 base, with 13 bases between. CDR3 sequence: CASSLGSGAVNYGYTF. The CDR3 region has the DNA TGTGCCAGCAGCTTGGGGTCGGGGGCCGTTAACTATGGCTACACCTTC.

The genes are TRBV5-4 and TRBJ1-2; the D gene is possibly TRBD1 (5 bases). Trimming stripped 2 bases from V and 5 bases from J, with 10 bases between. The CDR3 is 13 amino acids. From germline, CDR1 is SGHNT and CDR2 YYREEE (reference sequence). CDR3 nucleotides: TGTGCCAGCAGCTTTCCGGGGCTATATGGCTACACCTTC. Its protein product is CASSFPGLYGYTF. Supplemented by reference TRBV5-4 and TRBJ1-2, the full variable domain reads ETGVTQSPTHLIKTRGQQVTLRCSSQSGHNTVSWYQQALGQGPQFIFQYYREEENGRGNFPPRFSGLQFPNYSSELNVNALELDDSALYLCASSFPGLYGYTFGSGTRLTVV.

This chain uses TRBV18 with TRBJ2-7; D remains unclear. CDR3 length equals 11 residues. The ends were cut back, 3 bases at V and 7 bases at J, with 7 bases in the middle. Germline CDR1 KGHSH, CDR2 LQKENI. The CDR3 loop reads CASSPNGEQYF. The CDR3 DNA follows: TGTGCCAGCTCACCGAACGGTGAGCAGTACTTC.